The 20 T cell receptor beta chains below all came from one sample that was sequenced in a study of T cell responses to AZD1222 COVID-19 vaccine. Sequenced by immunoSEQ multiplex PCR; TCRdb stores in-frame clones only, minus some. Of about 160,000 clones listed, more than 70% are singletons. This specimen consisted of peripheral blood, obtained on day 0 of AZD1222 vaccination. These receptors were obtained from an adult in good health.

This clone has a single count. The chain joins TRBV6-2 or TRBV6-3 to TRBJ2-1; 9 positions match TRBD2. The J segment lost 4 bases and the V segment lost 5 bases, leaving 9 bases of the junction unmatched. This CDR3 comprises 16 residues. CDR1 is MNHEY, CDR2 SVGEGT, per germline. The chain's CDR3 is CASSARLAEDYNEQFF. The CDR3, as DNA: TGTGCCAGCAGTGCGAGACTAGCGGAAGATTACAATGAGCAGTTCTTC.

V usage is TRBV6-5 and J usage is TRBJ1-2; TRBD1 might be the D (6 bases). V lost 6 bases, J lost 5 bases, and 16 bases lay in between. The CDR3 consists of 14 residues. Germline V gives CDR1 MNHEY, CDR2 SVGAGI. The CDR3 is CASSPRGGGYGYTF. For the CDR3, the DNA is TGTGCCAGCAGCCCCCGGGGGGGCGGGTATGGCTACACCTTC.

The chain joins TRBV6-2 or TRBV6-3 to TRBJ2-7, with 11 bases aligning to TRBD2. The J segment lost 1 base and the V segment lost 0 bases, leaving 2 bases of the junction unmatched. The CDR3 spans 16 residues. In germline, CDR1 is MNHEY, CDR2 SVGEGT. DNA of the CDR3: TGTGCCAGCAGTTACTCCCTAGCGGGAGGTTCCTACGAGCAGTACTTC. Translated, it gives CASSYSLAGGSYEQYF.

The rearrangement uses TRBV20-1 and TRBJ2-3; D not resolved. V was trimmed by 8 bases and J by 0 bases, leaving 6 bases between them. Germline lookup yields CDR1 DFQATT and CDR2 SNEGSKA (reference sequence). The CDR3 is 11 residues long. Here the CDR3 reads CSLLSTDTQYF. The CDR3 DNA reads TGCAGTTTACTTAGCACAGATACGCAGTATTTT.

V and J are TRBV15 and TRBJ1-5, with D uncertain. V dropped 5 bases and J dropped 0 bases, with 11 bases sitting between them. This CDR3 is 15 amino acids long. The germline V gene has CDR1 LNHNV and CDR2 YYDKDF (reference sequence). As DNA, the CDR3 is TGTGCCACCAGCGAAGGAGGCCATAGCAATCAGCCCCAGCATTTT. This sequence encodes CATSEGGHSNQPQHF.

The rearrangement uses TRBV28 and TRBJ1-1, with TRBD1 as a possible D gene (5 bases). With 6 bases removed from V and 1 base from J, the gap between germline ends came to 12 bases. Germline CDR1 is MDHEN and CDR2 is SYDVKM. This CDR3 spans 14 amino acids. The CDR3 loop is CASRPGTPNTEAFF. CDR3 DNA sequence: TGTGCCAGCAGGCCAGGGACCCCGAACACTGAAGCTTTCTTT.

The chain employs TRBV23-1 and TRBJ1-6; the D is unclear. TRBV23-1 is an open reading frame whose function is uncertain. This CDR3 has 15 amino acids. Trimming took 3 bases from V and 9 from J, leaving 15 bases between them. The CDR3 reads CASSQPSGILSPLHF. The CDR3 nucleotides read TGCGCCAGCAGTCAGCCTTCGGGGATCCTTTCACCCCTCCACTTT.

V is TRBV29-1 and J is TRBJ2-3; 7 bases line up with TRBD2. The CDR3 consists of 14 residues. The germline V gene has CDR1 SQVTM and CDR2 ANQGSEA. J was trimmed by 4 bases and V by 1 base; bases with no gene match: 5. CDR3 sequence (DNA): TGCAGCGTTGAAGGCAGCGGGAACGCAGATACGCAGTATTTT. Its protein product is CSVEGSGNADTQYF.

V gene TRBV28 combines with J gene TRBJ1-2, with 9 bases identical to TRBD1. V shed 2 bases, J shed 7 bases, and the junction held 11 bases outside the gene matches. The germline V gene has CDR1 MDHEN and CDR2 SYDVKM. The CDR3 is 16 residues long. In DNA, the CDR3 is TGTGCCAGCAGTTTACTTCCCCTAACAGGGGGCCTTGGCTACACCTTC. This encodes CASSLLPLTGGLGYTF.

The chain recombines TRBV11-1 with TRBJ1-1; possibly TRBD1 for D (6 bases). CDR3 length: 15 residues. The V gene lost 8 bases and the J gene lost 2 bases, with 18 bases spanning the gap. The germline gives CDR1 SGHAT, CDR2 FQDESV (reference sequence). The CDR3 bases are TGTGCCAGCCGGTCGGCAGGGGTTGGTAACACTGAAGCTTTCTTT. Its protein product is CASRSAGVGNTEAFF.

J is TRBJ1-2 and V is TRBV6-5, with 9 positions matching TRBD1. Germline CDR1 reads MNHEY; CDR2 reads SVGAGI. The V segment lost 6 bases and the J segment 8 bases; nucleotides outside the gene matches: 13. The CDR3 totals 15 residues. The CDR3 reads CASSQPGQGSFGYTF. The CDR3 DNA follows: TGTGCCAGCAGCCAACCGGGACAGGGAAGTTTCGGCTACACCTTC.

The CDR3 region has the DNA TGTGCCTGGAGTCTTGGCAGTGAAGCTTTCTTT. The encoded protein is CAWSLGSEAFF. The J gene is TRBJ1-1, the V gene TRBV30; unclear D gene. Germline V gene sequence: CDR1 GTSNPN, CDR2 SVGIG (reference sequence). There are 11 residues in the CDR3. V lost 2 bases and J 7 bases, leaving 8 bases between the germline ends.

V and J are TRBV28 and TRBJ2-1; D possibly corresponds to TRBD1 (5 bases). Trimming took 6 bases from V and 7 from J, leaving 22 bases between them. Germline values: CDR1 MDHEN, CDR2 SYDVKM. CDR3 length equals 16 residues. This chain's CDR3 is CASSRRIGRDRNEQFF. The CDR3 DNA sequence: TGTGCCAGCAGCCGACGCATCGGCAGGGATAGGAATGAGCAGTTCTTC.

The chain uses TRBV11-2 and TRBJ1-1; the match to TRBD1 covers 7 bases. CDR3 length: 15 amino acids. Germline loops: CDR1 SGHAT, CDR2 FQNNGV. V dropped 1 base and J dropped 0; count of bases not matched to a gene: 2. DNA of the CDR3: TGTGCCAGCAGCTTAGTGGGACAGATGAACACTGAAGCTTTCTTT. As protein: CASSLVGQMNTEAFF.

The chain is built from TRBV5-5 and TRBJ1-1, with TRBD1 identical over 7 bases. V was pared by 0 bases and J by 6 bases, with 17 bases of the junction left unmatched. This CDR3 has 18 amino acids. Germline values: CDR1 SGHKS, CDR2 YYEKEE (reference sequence). For the CDR3, the DNA is TGTGCCAGCAGCTTGGCCCCCCCCATACAGGGGTTCAACCCTGAAGCTTTCTTT. As protein: CASSLAPPIQGFNPEAFF.

The rearrangement links TRBV18 to TRBJ1-1; TRBD1 matches at 8 bases. The CDR3 contains 14 residues. Germline V gene sequence: CDR1 KGHSH, CDR2 LQKENI. The V and J ends lost 4 bases and 5 bases, in that order; junction bases with no gene match: 6. This chain's CDR3 is CASSLKQGETEAFF. The DNA for the CDR3 is TGTGCCAGCTCACTTAAACAGGGGGAAACTGAAGCTTTCTTT. Looking up the rest from reference TRBV18 and TRBJ1-1 gives the full variable domain: NAGVMQNPRHLVRRRGQEARLRCSPMKGHSHVYWYRQLPEEGLKFMVYLQKENIIDESGMPKERFSAEFPKEGPSILRIQQVVRGDSAAYFCASSLKQGETEAFFGQGTRLTVV.

The chain joins TRBV28 to TRBJ1-2, with TRBD1 matching 11 bases. Germline V gene lookup returns CDR1 MDHEN and CDR2 SYDVKM. The CDR3 has 15 residues. V lost 4 bases and J lost 4; bases outside the gene matches: 5. CDR3 in DNA: TGTGCCAGCAGTTACCGGACAGGGGGCAGCTATGGCTACACCTTC. This gives the protein CASSYRTGGSYGYTF.

This clone was detected only a few times. The genes are TRBV7-9 and TRBJ1-5; unclear D gene. Per germline, CDR1 SEHNR and CDR2 FQNEAQ (reference sequence). The V end was cut by 5 bases, the J end by 0 bases, with 11 bases between. The CDR3 extends over 15 amino acids. As DNA, the CDR3 is TGTGCCAGCAGCATGGACGGATATAGCAATCAGCCCCAGCATTTT. Protein product: CASSMDGYSNQPQHF.

The chain couples TRBV3-1 (or the pseudogene TRBV3-2) to TRBJ1-1; D remains unclear. The CDR3 has 13 residues. The V end lost 1 base, the J end lost 10 bases, and 13 bases lay between the germline ends. Germline loops: CDR1 LGHDT, CDR2 YNNKEL (reference sequence). In nucleotides, the CDR3 is TGTGCCAGCAGCCAAGTTGGCACCCAAGGAGCTTTCTTT. As protein: CASSQVGTQGAFF.

The V call is TRBV27, the J call TRBJ1-1, with TRBD1 as a possible D gene (5 bases). The V gene's germline CDR1 is MNHEY and CDR2 SMNVEV (reference sequence). CDR3 length: 14 amino acids. V lost 6 bases and J 1 base, leaving 12 bases between the germline ends. The CDR3, as DNA: TGTGCCAGCAGATTCTGGGACGCGAACACTGAAGCTTTCTTT. This gives the protein CASRFWDANTEAFF.